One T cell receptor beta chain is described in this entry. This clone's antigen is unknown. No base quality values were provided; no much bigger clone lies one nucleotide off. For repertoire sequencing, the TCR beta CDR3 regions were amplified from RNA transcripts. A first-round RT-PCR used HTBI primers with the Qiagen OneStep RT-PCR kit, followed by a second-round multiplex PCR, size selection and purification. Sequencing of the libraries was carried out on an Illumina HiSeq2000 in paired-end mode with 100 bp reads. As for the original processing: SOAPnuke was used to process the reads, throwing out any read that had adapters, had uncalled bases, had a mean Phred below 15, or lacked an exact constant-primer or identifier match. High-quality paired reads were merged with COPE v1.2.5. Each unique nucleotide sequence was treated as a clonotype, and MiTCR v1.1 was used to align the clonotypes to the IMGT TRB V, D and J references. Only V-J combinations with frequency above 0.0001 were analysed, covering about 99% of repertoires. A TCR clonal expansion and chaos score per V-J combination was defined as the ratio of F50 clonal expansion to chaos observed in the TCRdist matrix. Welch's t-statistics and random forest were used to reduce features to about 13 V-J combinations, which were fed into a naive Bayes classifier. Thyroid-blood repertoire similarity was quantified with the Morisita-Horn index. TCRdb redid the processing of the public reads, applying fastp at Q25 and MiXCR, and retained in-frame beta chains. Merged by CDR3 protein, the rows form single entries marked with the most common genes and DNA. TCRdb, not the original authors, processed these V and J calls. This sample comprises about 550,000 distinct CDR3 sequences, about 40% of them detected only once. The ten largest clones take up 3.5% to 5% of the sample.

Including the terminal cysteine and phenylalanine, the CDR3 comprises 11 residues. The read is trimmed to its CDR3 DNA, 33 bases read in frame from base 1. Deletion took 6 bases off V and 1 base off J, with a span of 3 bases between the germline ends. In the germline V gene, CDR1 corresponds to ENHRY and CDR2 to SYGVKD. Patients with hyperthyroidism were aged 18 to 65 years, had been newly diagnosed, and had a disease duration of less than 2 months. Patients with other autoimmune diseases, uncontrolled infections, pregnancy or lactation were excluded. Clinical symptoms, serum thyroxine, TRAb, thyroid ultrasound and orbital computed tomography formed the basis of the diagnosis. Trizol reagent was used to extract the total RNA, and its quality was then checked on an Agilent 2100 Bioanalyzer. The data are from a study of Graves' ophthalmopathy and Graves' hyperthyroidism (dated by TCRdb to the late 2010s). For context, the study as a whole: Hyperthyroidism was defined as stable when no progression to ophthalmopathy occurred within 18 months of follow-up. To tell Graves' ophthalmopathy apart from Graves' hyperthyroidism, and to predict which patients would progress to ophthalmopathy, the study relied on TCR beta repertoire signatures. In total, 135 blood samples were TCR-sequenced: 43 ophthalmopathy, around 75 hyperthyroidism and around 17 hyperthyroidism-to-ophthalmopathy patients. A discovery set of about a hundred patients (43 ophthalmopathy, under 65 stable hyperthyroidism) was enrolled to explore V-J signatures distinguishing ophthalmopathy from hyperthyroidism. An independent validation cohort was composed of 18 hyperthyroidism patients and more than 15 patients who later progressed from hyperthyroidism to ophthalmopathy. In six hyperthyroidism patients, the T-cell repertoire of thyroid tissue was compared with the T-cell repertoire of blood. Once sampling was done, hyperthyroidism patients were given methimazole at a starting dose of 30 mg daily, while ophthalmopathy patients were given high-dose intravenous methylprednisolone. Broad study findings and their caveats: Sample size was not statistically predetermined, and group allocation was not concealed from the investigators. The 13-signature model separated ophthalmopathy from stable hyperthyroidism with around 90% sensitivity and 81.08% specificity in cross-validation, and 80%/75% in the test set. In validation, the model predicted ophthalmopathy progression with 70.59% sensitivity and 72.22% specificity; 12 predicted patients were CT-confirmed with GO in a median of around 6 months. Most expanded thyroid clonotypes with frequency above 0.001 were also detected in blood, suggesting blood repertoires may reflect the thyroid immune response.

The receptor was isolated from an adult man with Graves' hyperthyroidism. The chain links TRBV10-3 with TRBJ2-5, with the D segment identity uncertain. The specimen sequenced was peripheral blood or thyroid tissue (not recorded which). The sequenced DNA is TGTGCCATCAGGCCCCAAGAGACCCAGTACTTC. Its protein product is CAIRPQETQYF.